One TCR beta chain is described in this entry. Its antigen is unidentified. The sample is drawn from a study of cytomegalovirus exposure and HLA in healthy donors. Whole-study findings and limits: In vitro, three CMV-associated chains proved specific for CMV antigens.

Primers included in the PCR were 60 Vbeta and 13 Jbeta primers. Method: immunoSEQ multiplex PCR; TCRdb's copy keeps in-frame clones and lacks some. In the table there are about 180,000 clones, 84% of which are singletons. Trimming stripped 1 base from V and 4 bases from J, with 16 bases between. This CDR3 region has 16 residues. CDR1 is LNHDA and CDR2 is SQIVND in the germline V gene (reference sequence). The specimen was PBMCs. The chain links TRBV19 to TRBJ1-2, with a weak D call TRBD1 (6 bases). The clonotype was recovered from a man under 40 in good health and CMV-seronegative. For the CDR3, the DNA is TGTGCCAGTAGTATAGTTGGGGGGGGGCTGATCTATGGCTACACCTTC. Its protein is CASSIVGGGLIYGYTF.